This passage covers 31 T cell receptor beta chains from one sample sequenced in a study of identical twins listed by TCRdb under 2016. Libraries were made using 5' RACE. Sequenced on an Illumina HiSeq 2000. TCRdb trimmed public reads at Q25 via fastp, called clones via MiXCR and kept in-frame beta chains. All rows with the same CDR3 protein become a single entry with the most common DNA and genes. This sample has roughly 1,500,000 distinct CDR3 sequences in its table, and around 33% of those were observed once. The ten largest clonotypes hold more than 0.25% of the sample. Sequencing used cord blood. The receptors come from a newborn girl in good health.

This clonotype was observed a handful of times. The chain recombines TRBV7-9 with TRBJ2-7; 7 bases map to TRBD1. CDR3 size: 15 residues. J gave up 5 bases and V 2 bases, and 9 bases lay outside the gene matches. Germline V CDR1 and CDR2: SEHNR, FQNEAQ (reference sequence). CDR3 protein: CASSLTGVARDEQYF. In DNA, the CDR3 is TGTGCCAGCAGCTTAACAGGGGTAGCCAGGGACGAGCAGTACTTC.

This clonotype was recorded a few times. The chain's CDR3 is CASSYSVAGLSYEQYF. The CDR3 DNA reads TGTGCCAGCAGTTACTCGGTAGCGGGTCTCTCCTACGAGCAGTACTTC. The chain recombines TRBV6-2 or TRBV6-3 with TRBJ2-7; 7 positions agree with TRBD2. Germline-derived CDR1 and CDR2 are MNHEY and SVGEGT. The CDR3 is made up of 16 amino acids. The V and J ends lost 0 bases and 0 bases, in that order; junction bases with no gene match: 5.

This clonotype showed up many times. V is TRBV4-2 and J is TRBJ2-7, with D uncertain. CDR3 length: 13 residues. The V gene lost 0 bases and the J gene lost 8 bases, with 11 bases spanning the gap. CDR1 is LGHNA and CDR2 is YNFKEQ in the germline V gene. This CDR3 is CASSQDLKAQQYF. The DNA of the CDR3 is TGTGCCAGCAGCCAAGATTTAAAGGCCCAGCAGTACTTC.

The sample holds a few counts of this clonotype. This chain joins TRBV4-1 and TRBJ2-1, with TRBD2 identical over 10 bases. Trimming took 0 bases from V and 1 from J; bases not matched to a gene: 9. This CDR3 spans 19 amino acids. Germline V lookup: CDR1 MGHRA, CDR2 YSYEKL. Here the CDR3 DNA reads TGCGCCAGCAGCCAAGATCCCAGCGGGAGGGCCTATTCCTACAATGAGCAGTTCTTC. This codes for CASSQDPSGRAYSYNEQFF.

The chain joins TRBV20-1 to TRBJ1-1; D not resolved. The CDR3 sequence is 10 residues long. Germline lookup yields CDR1 DFQATT and CDR2 SNEGSKA (reference sequence). The CDR3 sequence is CRPYPTEAFF. DNA for the CDR3: TGCAGACCCTACCCCACTGAAGCTTTCTTT.

Many counts were recorded for this clonotype. The genes are TRBV9 and TRBJ2-3, with 7 bases lining up with TRBD2. This CDR3 is 18 amino acids long. Unmatched junction bases numbered 10, after V lost 0 bases and J lost 0 bases. The V gene's germline CDR1 is SGDLS and CDR2 YYNGEE. The CDR3 DNA sequence: TGTGCCAGCAGCGTAGCAGCGGGACCTTTGACTAGCACAGATACGCAGTATTTT. Amino acids: CASSVAAGPLTSTDTQYF.

This clonotype has just a few counts. The chain joins TRBV4-1 to TRBJ2-3; 13 bases map to TRBD2. The germline V gene has CDR1 MGHRA and CDR2 YSYEKL. V shed 3 bases and J 4 bases; nucleotides not matched to a gene: 7. There are 17 residues in the CDR3. CDR3 coding DNA: TGCGCCAGCAGCCACCCCGGACTAGCGGGAGCGGCAGATACGCAGTATTTT. Translating it yields CASSHPGLAGAADTQYF.

As concerns this clonotype: The junction does not match germline at one end; this may be a read error. The chain carries TRBV14 and TRBJ1-6, with D tentatively TRBD1 (5 bases). Germline V gives CDR1 SGHDN, CDR2 FVKESK. This CDR3 is built from 15 residues. The CDR3 DNA is TGTGCCAGCAGCCAGCTGGACACGGCCGTTTCACCCCCCCACTTT. Translated, it gives CASSQLDTAVSPPHF.

This clonotype was counted only a few times. The chain links TRBV28 to TRBJ2-7, with TRBD1 as a possible D gene (6 bases). Germline loops: CDR1 MDHEN, CDR2 SYDVKM. This CDR3 comprises 13 residues. V dropped 6 bases and J dropped 3 bases, with 12 bases sitting between them. The CDR3 reads CASRGGQLYEQYF. The CDR3 nucleotides read TGTGCCAGCAGAGGAGGACAGCTCTACGAGCAGTACTTC.

The genes are TRBV27 and TRBJ2-7, with 7 nucleotides matching TRBD2. The V segment lost 7 bases and the J segment 0 bases; nucleotides outside the gene matches: 15. CDR3 size: 17 residues. Germline V gene lookup returns CDR1 MNHEY and CDR2 SMNVEV (reference sequence). CDR3 sequence: CASTRTSSVGSSYEQYF. The DNA of the CDR3 is TGTGCCAGCACCCGGACTAGTTCGGTCGGGAGCTCCTACGAGCAGTACTTC.

The rearrangement uses TRBV7-2 and TRBJ2-3; 9 bases agree with TRBD2. Germline values: CDR1 SGHTA, CDR2 FQGNSA. The CDR3 totals 16 residues. The V gene end was trimmed by 2 bases and the J gene end by 3 bases; junction bases not matched to a gene: 6. The CDR3 sequence: CASSLLSGGLTDTQYF. In nucleotides, the CDR3 is TGTGCCAGCAGCTTATTGAGCGGGGGGCTGACAGATACGCAGTATTTT.

This sequence joins TRBV5-4 and TRBJ2-1; a possible D gene is TRBD1 (5 bases). The DNA end is a closer match to TRBJ2-7, so the J assignment may be wrong. Germline CDR1 and CDR2: SGHNT and YYREEE (reference sequence). The CDR3 has 15 residues. This CDR3 reads CASSLDGRADYEQYF. DNA of the CDR3: TGTGCCAGCAGCTTGGATGGCAGGGCGGACTACGAGCAGTACTTC.

Comments on this clonotype: A read error may be the cause here, since a much bigger clone is one base away. V usage is TRBV29-1 and J usage is TRBJ1-2; D gene unclear. CDR3 length: 13 residues. The germline CDR1 and CDR2 sequences are SQVTM and ANQGSEA. The CDR3 spells CSVLSGNNYDYTF. For the CDR3, the DNA is TGCAGCGTTCTAAGCGGAAATAACTATGACTACACCTTC.

The chain carries TRBV14 and TRBJ1-6, with no clear D. Germline V CDR1 and CDR2: SGHDN, FVKESK. Trimming pared 0 bases from V and 6 bases from J, leaving 12 bases between. This CDR3 has 16 residues. The CDR3 region has the DNA TGTGCCAGCAGCCAAGATCTTCCGCGGTTTAATTCACCCCTCCACTTT. It specifies CASSQDLPRFNSPLHF.

The gene calls are TRBV5-1 and TRBJ2-3; 7 bases map to TRBD2. The CDR3 has 16 residues. Per the germline V gene, CDR1 is SGHRS and CDR2 is YFSETQ. The ends lost 0 bases at V and 2 bases at J; junction bases unmatched: 6. For the CDR3, the DNA is TGCGCCAGCAGCTTGGCCTTAGCGGGTAACACAGATACGCAGTATTTT. This translates into CASSLALAGNTDTQYF.

This clonotype was seen only a few times. The J gene is TRBJ2-3, the V gene TRBV6-9; 8 nucleotides align to TRBD2. The germline gives CDR1 MNHGY, CDR2 SVAAGI. This CDR3 is built from 14 residues. With V trimmed by 5 bases and J by 4 bases, 5 bases remained unmatched. The CDR3 reads CASSERELADTQYF. The CDR3 nucleotides are TGTGCCAGCAGTGAGCGGGAGTTAGCAGATACGCAGTATTTT.

V and J are TRBV3-1 and TRBJ2-7; possible D gene TRBD1, 6 bases. Looked up from germline, CDR1 is LGHDT and CDR2 is YNNKEL (reference sequence). The CDR3 is made up of 15 amino acids. Between the trimmed V and J ends, which lost 1 base and 7 bases, there was a span of 17 bases. The CDR3 sequence is CASSQVRTGTGEQYF. The CDR3 bases are TGTGCCAGCAGCCAAGTCCGTACTGGTACAGGGGAGCAGTACTTC.

This chain joins TRBV6-1 and TRBJ2-1; D may be TRBD2 (7 bases). Germline V gives CDR1 MNHNS, CDR2 SASEGT. The V gene lost 7 bases and the J gene lost 4 bases, with 23 bases spanning the gap. The CDR3 spans 17 residues. The DNA for the CDR3 is TGTGCCAGCATCAGGGGCCGCGGGAGTAAGGGATACAATGAGCAGTTCTTC. Protein sequence: CASIRGRGSKGYNEQFF.

At least ten counts were recorded for this clonotype. CDR3 sequence: CASSPWTSSGDTQYF. Written as DNA, the CDR3 is TGCGCCAGCAGCCCCTGGACTAGCTCTGGAGATACGCAGTATTTT. The gene calls are TRBV5-1 and TRBJ2-3; 8 nucleotides line up with TRBD2. Germline loops: CDR1 SGHRS, CDR2 YFSETQ. The CDR3 loop spans 15 amino acids. V lost 4 bases to trimming and J lost 5 bases; unmatched junction nucleotides: 9.

The chain carries TRBV6-2 or TRBV6-3 and TRBJ1-2; tentative D call: TRBD1 (5 bases). Germline assignment: CDR1 MNHEY and CDR2 SVGEGT. This CDR3 has 14 residues. V dropped 2 bases and J dropped 1 base, with 8 bases sitting between them. The CDR3 sequence is CASSYAGDNYGYTF. Written as DNA, the CDR3 is TGTGCCAGCAGTTACGCGGGGGATAACTATGGCTACACCTTC.

This clonotype has only a few counts. CDR3 amino acids: CASSYALGQANQPQHF. The CDR3 DNA follows: TGTGCCAGCAGTTACGCACTGGGACAGGCCAATCAGCCCCAGCATTTT. This sequence joins TRBV6-2 or TRBV6-3 and TRBJ1-5, with TRBD1 matching over 8 bases. V lost 2 bases, J lost 3 bases, and 6 bases stayed unmatched. Germline V gene sequence: CDR1 MNHEY, CDR2 SVGEGT. The CDR3 extends over 16 amino acids.

The V gene is TRBV21-1, the J gene TRBJ2-7; TRBD2 was called by the table and not checked on the DNA. TRBV21-1 is tagged as a pseudogene. The CDR3 length is 12 residues. The CDR3 loop reads CAGSKGEAEQYF. As DNA, the CDR3 is TGTGCCGGCAGCAAAGGGGAGGCAGAGCAGTACTTC.

The chain has TRBV20-1 and TRBJ2-7; 10 bases are a match to TRBD2. J was trimmed by 2 bases and V by 7 bases; bases with no gene match: 5. Germline V CDR1 and CDR2: DFQATT, SNEGSKA (reference sequence). The CDR3 sequence is 13 residues long. CDR3 residues: CSVNSGGAYEQYF. DNA for the CDR3: TGCAGTGTCAACAGCGGGGGGGCCTACGAGCAGTACTTC.

This clonotype was detected only a few times. This chain uses TRBV7-2 with TRBJ2-1; a weak D match, TRBD1 (6 bases). Trimming took 2 bases from V and 6 from J, leaving 11 bases between them. CDR3 size: 14 residues. CDR1 and CDR2 from the germline V gene are SGHTA and FQGNSA. The CDR3: CASSLFARGNEQFF. The CDR3 DNA follows: TGTGCCAGCAGCTTATTTGCCAGGGGCAATGAGCAGTTCTTC.

Turning to this clonotype: A much bigger clone sits one base away, suggesting this may be a read error. The chain is built from TRBV29-1 and TRBJ2-1; a weak D match, TRBD2 (6 bases). Judging by the DNA end, TRBJ2-7 fits better; the J call may be wrong. The CDR3 contains 15 residues. Germline V CDR1 and CDR2: SQVTM, ANQGSEA. As DNA, the CDR3 is TGCAGCGTTGCGGCTCTAGCGAGCTCCTACAATGAGCAGTACTTC. As protein: CSVAALASSYNEQYF.

V usage is TRBV3-1 and J usage is TRBJ2-5; D is undetermined. CDR1 LGHDT and CDR2 YNNKEL come from the germline V gene (reference sequence). V lost 1 base to trimming and J lost 11 bases, with 11 bases between them. This CDR3 region has 12 residues. The CDR3: CASSQVRHEQYF. The CDR3 nucleotides are TGTGCCAGCAGCCAAGTTCGGCATGAGCAGTACTTC.

Many counts were recorded for this clonotype. This chain uses TRBV3-1 with TRBJ2-1; weak D call: TRBD2 (6 bases). The CDR3 sequence is 14 residues long. Germline values: CDR1 LGHDT, CDR2 YNNKEL (reference sequence). V lost 10 bases and J lost 7, with 20 bases in between. The chain's CDR3 is CATRAWDSTNEQFF. CDR3 nucleotide sequence: TGTGCCACCAGAGCGTGGGACTCGACAAATGAGCAGTTCTTC.

A few counts support this clonotype. The CDR3 nucleotides are TGCAGTGCTAGAATGGCAGGAACTGAAGCTTTCTTT. This codes for CSARMAGTEAFF. V usage is TRBV20-1 and J usage is TRBJ1-1; D uncertain. This CDR3 is built from 12 residues. The germline V gene has CDR1 DFQATT and CDR2 SNEGSKA (reference sequence). V lost 2 bases, J lost 5 bases, and 9 bases lay in between.

This clonotype was seen only a few times. This rearrangement joins TRBV28 to TRBJ1-2, with 7 nucleotides matching TRBD1. CDR1 is MDHEN and CDR2 is SYDVKM in the germline V gene. Trimming at V came to 2 bases and at J to 8 bases, leaving 11 bases not matched to a gene. CDR3 length: 15 amino acids. The CDR3 DNA reads TGTGCCAGCAGTTTACTGACAGGGAAGGGGGTGGGCTACACCTTC. It codes for CASSLLTGKGVGYTF.

This clonotype turned up a few times. The rearrangement links TRBV27 to TRBJ2-1, with 10 nucleotides matching TRBD2. V was pared by 5 bases and J by 6 bases, with 10 bases of the junction left unmatched. From germline, CDR1 is MNHEY and CDR2 SMNVEV (reference sequence). The CDR3 length is 16 residues. The CDR3 protein is CASSPNGASGSNEQFF. CDR3 DNA sequence: TGTGCCAGCAGTCCAAACGGGGCTAGCGGGAGCAATGAGCAGTTCTTC.

The sample holds many counts of this clonotype. The chain links TRBV4-2 to TRBJ2-5, with D unresolved. The V gene lost 0 bases and the J gene lost 5 bases, with 10 bases spanning the gap. The germline gives CDR1 LGHNA, CDR2 YNFKEQ. The CDR3 sequence is 14 residues long. CDR3 DNA: TGTGCCAGCAGCCAAGAAAATCGTTGGGAGACCCAGTACTTC. Translating gives CASSQENRWETQYF.